This T cell receptor (beta chain) was documented in a study of T cells in Graves' hyperthyroidism and ophthalmopathy (dated by TCRdb to between 2018 and 2021). Background for the entire study: Peripheral blood was sampled at the time of initial diagnosis, prior to any treatment. TCR V-J signatures able to tell the groups apart were searched for in a discovery cohort of 100 or so patients, of whom approximately 40 had Graves' ophthalmopathy and about 60 had stable Graves' hyperthyroidism. An independent validation cohort of around 19 hyperthyroidism patients and approximately 16 patients who later progressed to ophthalmopathy tested prospective prediction of ophthalmopathy. For training and testing, the 80 to 100 patients in the discovery cohort were randomly divided in a 7:3 ratio. Thyroid tissue and blood T-cell repertoires from more than 5 Graves' hyperthyroidism patients were also compared in the study. After sampling, hyperthyroidism patients received methimazole starting at 30 mg daily, and ophthalmopathy patients received high-dose intravenous methylprednisolone. The paper describes TCR Vbeta CDR3 sequencing of some 130 peripheral blood samples, made up of 43 ophthalmopathy patients, around 78 hyperthyroidism patients and 17 progressor patients.

TCR beta CDR3 regions were amplified from RNA transcripts. The first round of RT-PCR for the TCR CDR3 was performed with the HTBI primer set and the Qiagen OneStep RT-PCR kit. A second multiplex PCR round built the libraries, followed by size selection and purification. The libraries were sequenced on an Illumina HiSeq2000 using paired-end 100 bp reads. For the original study's pipeline: Raw data were processed with SOAPnuke, discarding reads with adapters, uncalled bases, mean Phred below 15, or no exact constant-primer or identifier match. High-quality paired reads were merged with COPE v1.2.5, and unique nucleotide sequences were defined as clonotypes. MiTCR v1.1 was used to align the clonotypes against IMGT TRBV, TRBD and TRBJ reference segments. Analysis was restricted to V-J combinations with a frequency above 0.0001, which covered roughly 99% of repertoires. The TCS score was defined as the ratio of F50 (clonal expansion) to E x V (chaos), calculated using BLOSUM62-based TCRdist between CDR3 peptides within each V-J. Welch's t-statistics and random forest reduced roughly 540 V-J features to roughly 13, which were used in a naive Bayes classifier (R e1071). TCRdb reworked the public reads: Q25 trimming with fastp, MiXCR clone assembly, productive beta chains retained. For every CDR3 protein sequence, its rows merge into one entry that carries the most common genes and DNA. TCRdb, not the authors, supplied the V and J calls. For this sample there are approximately 630,000 distinct CDR3 sequences; 15% to 20% appear just once. Together, the top ten hold around 4% of the sample.

As to this clonotype: Its recognized antigen is unknown. Qualities for individual bases were not recorded, and no much larger clone is one base off.

A patient counted as having stable Graves' hyperthyroidism if no progression to ophthalmopathy occurred over 18 months of follow-up. Hyperthyroidism patients were newly diagnosed, had a disease duration of under 2 months, and were aged 18 to 65 years. Patients with uncontrolled infections, other autoimmune diseases, pregnancy or lactation were excluded. Clinical symptoms, serum thyroxine and TRAb, thyroid ultrasound, and orbital computed tomography formed the basis for the diagnoses. Ficoll-Paque density gradient centrifugation was used to isolate PBMCs from about 9.4 ml of fresh peripheral blood. Total RNA was extracted using Trizol reagent, and RNA quality was assessed on an Agilent 2100 Bioanalyzer. Study-wide findings and limitations: Most expanded thyroid clonotypes (frequency above 0.001) were also detected in blood, a finding suggesting that blood repertoires may reflect thyroid immune responses. Sample size was not statistically predetermined, and blinding of investigators to group allocation was not performed. In validation, the model predicted progression to ophthalmopathy a median of approximately 6.3 months before onset, with approximately 68% sensitivity and roughly 73% specificity. Ophthalmopathy was separated from stable hyperthyroidism by a 13 V-J signature model, with over 85% sensitivity and around 81% specificity obtained in cross-validation and 80%/75% obtained in testing.

Trimming leaves V shorter by 5 bases and J shorter by 8 bases, with the junction holding 8 bases beyond the gene matches. The CDR3 runs 15 residues from the cysteine to the phenylalanine. The kept DNA is CDR3 alone, 45 bases in frame from the first base. CDR1 and CDR2 are read off the germline V gene (reference sequence) as SEHNR and FQNEAQ. The material sequenced was blood. The rearranged segments are TRBV7-9 and TRBJ1-6; 8 bases in the middle match TRBD1. The source is a woman aged 30 to 39 with Graves' hyperthyroidism. The CDR3 region reads CASSTGQGSHSPLHF. At the DNA level, the sequence is TGTGCCAGCAGCACCGGACAGGGAAGTCATTCACCCCTCCACTTT.